Following are 11 T cell receptor beta chains from one sample sequenced in a study of early T cells in non-severe SARS-CoV-2 infection. Via MiXCR, TCRdb re-called the 5' RACE reads, giving one row per CDR3 protein. This table has tens of thousands of distinct CDR3 sequences, 10% appearing once. The source was whole blood, collected at baseline. These TCRs come from an adult who was a healthcare worker with PCR-confirmed SARS-CoV-2 infection or an uninfected control (not recorded which).

V usage is TRBV7-9 and J usage is TRBJ2-7; D remains unclear. Germline V lookup: CDR1 SEHNR, CDR2 FQNEAQ (reference sequence). The CDR3 runs 12 residues. With 5 bases removed from V and 2 bases from J, the gap between germline ends came to 7 bases. The CDR3: CASSTLAYEQYF. CDR3 sequence (DNA): TGTGCCAGCAGCACCCTCGCCTACGAGCAGTACTTC.

This chain uses TRBV6-6 with TRBJ2-7; D possibly uses TRBD1 or TRBD2 (5 bases each). CDR1 is MNHNY, CDR2 SVGAGI, per germline (reference sequence). The CDR3 loop spans 14 amino acids. The ends were cut back, 6 bases at V and 0 bases at J, with 12 bases in the middle. CDR3 sequence (DNA): TGTGCCAGCAGGAGGGGCTTATACTCCTACGAGCAGTACTTC. It yields the protein CASRRGLYSYEQYF.

The table lists this clonotype with a few counts. V and J are TRBV27 and TRBJ1-2; 7 bases are shared with TRBD1. CDR3 length equals 14 residues. Unmatched junction bases numbered 10, after V lost 6 bases and J lost 6 bases. Germline CDR1 and CDR2: MNHEY and SMNVEV (reference sequence). In DNA, the CDR3 is TGTGCCAGCAGGTCACCGGGACAGCCGCATGGCTACACCTTC. It translates to CASRSPGQPHGYTF.

This clonotype was observed a few times. The chain recombines TRBV5-1 with TRBJ2-3; 7 bases line up with TRBD1. This CDR3 contains 14 residues. J was trimmed by 5 bases and V by 4 bases; bases with no gene match: 7. The germline CDR1 and CDR2 sequences are SGHRS and YFSETQ. CDR3: CASSLTGNGDTQYF. In nucleotides, the CDR3 is TGCGCCAGCAGCCTGACAGGGAATGGAGATACGCAGTATTTT.

The chain joins TRBV11-3 to TRBJ2-3; D is possibly TRBD1 or TRBD2 (5 bases each). Per the germline V gene, CDR1 is SGHNT and CDR2 is YENEEA. The CDR3 length is 15 residues. V shed 4 bases and J shed 1 base, with 12 bases lying between them. DNA of the CDR3: TGTGCCAGCAGCTCCCCCCAGGGACGCACAGATACGCAGTATTTT. This codes for CASSSPQGRTDTQYF.

The sample holds a few counts of this clonotype. This chain links TRBV6-1 with TRBJ2-7; D may match TRBD1 or TRBD2 (7 bases each). Trimming left V 8 bases short and J 2 bases short, with 13 bases between. Germline CDR1 MNHNS, CDR2 SASEGT. The CDR3 is 13 residues long. CDR3 sequence: CASGTAGPYEQYF. Here the CDR3 DNA reads TGTGCCAGCGGGACAGCGGGGCCCTACGAGCAGTACTTC.

This clonotype was counted at least ten times. The genes are TRBV20-1 and TRBJ1-2; the D is unclear. The V and J ends lost 0 bases and 4 bases respectively, with 6 bases between them. The CDR3 totals 12 residues. Germline-derived CDR1 and CDR2 are DFQATT and SNEGSKA (reference sequence). The CDR3 nucleotides are TGCAGTGCTAGAGAGGGGAGCTATGGCTACACCTTC. Translation gives CSAREGSYGYTF.

There are many counts of this clonotype. The chain recombines TRBV24-1 with TRBJ1-2, with TRBD1 matching 8 bases. The junction had 2 bases not matched to a gene; V was cut back by 2 bases and J by 7 bases. CDR3 size: 13 residues. Germline lookup yields CDR1 KGHDR and CDR2 SFDVKD. CDR3 bases: TGTGCCACCAGTGATTCGACAGGGGTTGGCTACACCTTC. Translation: CATSDSTGVGYTF.

This clonotype was seen a few times. Here the CDR3 DNA reads TGTGCCAGCAGTTTTGGGACAGTCCCAGAAGCTTTCTTT. It codes for CASSFGTVPEAFF. The V and J genes are TRBV12-3 or TRBV12-4 and TRBJ1-1; 7 bases are a match to TRBD1. The CDR3 covers 13 residues. V dropped 3 bases and J dropped 8; count of bases not matched to a gene: 6.

This clonotype was detected ten times or more. The chain recombines TRBV4-3 with TRBJ2-7, with D possibly TRBD2 on 6 matching bases. Germline CDR1 reads LGHNA; CDR2 reads YSLEER. CDR3 length: 16 residues. Trimming stripped 3 bases from V and 6 bases from J, with 21 bases between. CDR3 amino acids: CASSQTPGPRGLEQYF. CDR3 in DNA: TGCGCCAGCAGCCAGACACCGGGACCACGGGGACTCGAGCAGTACTTC.

This chain joins TRBV16 and TRBJ2-7; D is ambiguous. V was cut by 0 bases and J by 5 bases, with 5 bases left in between. The CDR3 contains 12 residues. CDR1 and CDR2 from the germline V gene are KGHSY and FQNENV. As DNA, the CDR3 is TGTGCCAGCAGCCAATCCCCTCACGAGCAGTACTTC. This codes for CASSQSPHEQYF. Looking up the rest from reference TRBV16 and TRBJ2-7 gives the full variable domain: GEEVAQTPKHLVRGEGQKAKLYCAPIKGHSYVFWYQQVLKNEFKFLISFQNENVFDETGMPKERFSAKCLPNSPCSLEIQATKLEDSAVYFCASSQSPHEQYFGPGTRLTVT.